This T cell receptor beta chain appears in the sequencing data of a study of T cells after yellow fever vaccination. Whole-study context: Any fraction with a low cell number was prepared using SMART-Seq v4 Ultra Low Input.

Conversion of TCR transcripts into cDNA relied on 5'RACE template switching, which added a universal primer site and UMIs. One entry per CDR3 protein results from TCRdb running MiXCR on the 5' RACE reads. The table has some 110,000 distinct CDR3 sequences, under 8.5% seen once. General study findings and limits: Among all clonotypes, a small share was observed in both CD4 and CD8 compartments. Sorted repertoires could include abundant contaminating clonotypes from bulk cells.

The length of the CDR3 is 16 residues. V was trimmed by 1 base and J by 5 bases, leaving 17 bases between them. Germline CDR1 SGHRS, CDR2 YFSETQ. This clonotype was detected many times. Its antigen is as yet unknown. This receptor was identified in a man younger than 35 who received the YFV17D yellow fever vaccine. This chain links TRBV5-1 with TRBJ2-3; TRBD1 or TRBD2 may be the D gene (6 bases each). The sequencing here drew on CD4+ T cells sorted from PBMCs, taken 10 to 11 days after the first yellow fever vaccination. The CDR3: CASSLRPGGDGDTQYF. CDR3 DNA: TGCGCCAGCAGCTTGAGGCCCGGGGGCGATGGAGATACGCAGTATTTT.